The rows below give T cell receptor beta chains drawn from one sample of a study of human T cells and chemical hapten exposure. In TCRdb, the RACE reads were re-called with MiXCR into one record per CDR3 protein. The repertoire holds roughly 72,000 distinct CDR3 sequences, approximately 10% seen once, with around 1.3% in the top ten. The specimen comprised whole blood, sampled in connection with sensitization to the hapten diphenylcyclopropenone (DPC). The receptors stem from a woman in her forties or fifties with alopecia areata. Some clones in this sample may be carry-over from other donors' samples. Both conserved end residues are part of each CDR3. Fields, in order: D gene, clone size, V gene, J gene, CDR3 protein, CDR3 DNA. D genes are given only for firm matches. Not every row has a clone size; where given, it reads once, few, many or a size class.

.	many	TRBV2	TRBJ2-5	CSGTYQETQYF	TGTTCTGGGACGTACCAAGAGACCCAGTACTTC
TRBD1	few	TRBV29-1	TRBJ2-2	CSVSISGTETGELFF	TGCAGCGTCTCTATCTCCGGGACAGAGACCGGGGAGCTGTTTTTT
TRBD2	.	TRBV20-1	TRBJ2-1	CSALLAGGPNEQFF	TGCAGTGCTCTACTAGCGGGAGGGCCCAATGAGCAGTTCTTC
.	.	TRBV29-1	TRBJ2-7	CSAQRGDPDEQYF	TGCAGCGCCCAAAGGGGGGACCCCGACGAGCAGTACTTC
TRBD2	many	TRBV7-2	TRBJ2-2	CASLLAGARTGELFF	TGTGCCAGCCTCCTAGCGGGAGCCCGCACCGGGGAGCTGTTTTTT
TRBD1	.	TRBV19	TRBJ1-5	CASNRGGTEYQPQHF	TGTGCCAGTAACAGGGGTGGGACAGAATATCAGCCCCAGCATTTT
TRBD2	few	TRBV5-1	TRBJ2-1	CASSLLSGTPNEQFF	TGCGCCAGCAGCCTTCTTAGCGGGACCCCCAATGAGCAGTTCTTC
.	few	TRBV7-8	TRBJ2-4	CASSLGGTGLAKNIQYF	TGTGCCAGCAGCTTAGGAGGGACCGGGCTAGCCAAAAACATTCAGTACTTC
.	few	TRBV7-3	TRBJ2-3	CASSLGTGLNTDTQYF	TGTGCCAGCAGCCTAGGAACGGGACTCAACACAGATACGCAGTATTTT
TRBD1	.	TRBV25-1	TRBJ1-4	CASSAKRDRGLTNEKLFF	TGTGCCAGCAGTGCAAAGCGGGACAGAGGGCTAACTAATGAAAAACTGTTTTTT
TRBD2	many	TRBV6-4	TRBJ2-3	CASSRTSGSRTDTQYF	TGTGCCAGCAGTAGGACTAGCGGGAGTAGGACAGATACGCAGTATTTT
.	many	TRBV18	TRBJ1-1	CASSPYDTLNTEAFF	TGTGCCAGCTCACCATACGACACATTGAACACTGAAGCTTTCTTT
.	many	TRBV6-2/TRBV6-3	TRBJ2-1	CASSAVFEQFF	TGTGCCAGCAGTGCCGTTTTTGAGCAGTTCTTC
.	many	TRBV5-1	TRBJ1-1	CASSPLEMRGTEAFF	TGCGCCAGCAGCCCGCTAGAGATGAGGGGGACTGAAGCTTTCTTT
.	many	TRBV18	TRBJ1-4	CASSPRGTTNEKLFF	TGTGCCAGCTCACCACGGGGAACAACTAATGAAAAACTGTTTTTT
.	many	TRBV12-3/TRBV12-4	TRBJ1-1	CASSLAQTDRQAFF	TGTGCCAGCAGTTTAGCCCAGACCGACCGCCAAGCTTTCTTT
.	.	TRBV9	TRBJ2-1	CASSEGVGTPNEQFF	TGTGCCAGCAGCGAGGGGGTCGGCACCCCCAATGAGCAGTTCTTC
.	.	TRBV29-1	TRBJ1-3	CSVREAGNTIYF	TGCAGCGTGCGGGAGGCTGGAAACACCATATATTTT
.	.	TRBV6-1	TRBJ2-3	CASTSGTDTQYF	TGTGCCAGCACCTCAGGCACAGATACGCAGTATTTT
.	few	TRBV7-2	TRBJ1-2	CASSPRAAVSYGYTF	TGTGCCAGCAGCCCGAGGGCAGCTGTATCCTATGGCTACACCTTC
.	few	TRBV28	TRBJ1-2	CASRRPAGYTF	TGTGCCAGCAGACGGCCCGCTGGCTACACCTTC
.	few	TRBV6-5	TRBJ2-7	CASSYKRNSYEQYF	TGTGCCAGCAGTTACAAGCGGAACTCCTACGAGCAGTACTTC
.	many	TRBV24-1	TRBJ1-2	CATSDGYGYTF	TGTGCCACCAGTGACGGCTATGGCTACACCTTC
.	.	TRBV28	TRBJ2-3	CASRTISGASTDTQYF	TGTGCCAGCAGGACCATTAGCGGAGCCAGCACAGATACGCAGTATTTT
TRBD2	.	TRBV30	TRBJ2-1	CAWSWASGNNEQFF	TGTGCCTGGAGTTGGGCTAGCGGGAACAATGAGCAGTTCTTC
TRBD1	many	TRBV29-1	TRBJ1-3	CSAGTGVGNTIYF	TGCAGCGCTGGGACAGGGGTTGGAAACACCATATATTTT
TRBD1	few	TRBV27	TRBJ1-1	CASTPGQGFTEAFF	TGTGCCAGTACTCCGGGACAGGGATTCACTGAAGCTTTCTTT
.	many	TRBV9	TRBJ2-1	CASSPRVGESSYNEQFF	TGTGCCAGCAGCCCCCGGGTGGGGGAGAGCTCCTACAATGAGCAGTTCTTC
.	many	TRBV29-1	TRBJ2-2	CSVVPGEGGLMGELFF	TGCAGCGTTGTCCCCGGTGAGGGAGGATTGATGGGGGAGCTGTTTTTT
.	.	TRBV27	TRBJ2-7	CASSGRPGVGYEQYF	TGTGCCAGCAGTGGGCGCCCGGGCGTAGGCTACGAGCAGTACTTC
.	many	TRBV15	TRBJ1-2	CATSSRTYYGYTF	TGTGCCACCAGCTCCCGGACTTACTATGGCTACACCTTC
.	few	TRBV29-1	TRBJ1-6	CSATLHGGENSPLHF	TGCAGCGCTACGCTGCACGGGGGGGAGAATTCACCCCTCCACTTT
.	many	TRBV7-6	TRBJ1-1	CASSSAENTEAFF	TGTGCCAGCAGCTCCGCAGAAAACACTGAAGCTTTCTTT
.	.	TRBV7-3	TRBJ2-5	CASSLTAGARQYF	TGTGCCAGCAGCTTAACTGCAGGGGCCCGCCAGTACTTC
.	.	TRBV7-2	TRBJ2-7	CASSPQTGYEQYF	TGTGCCAGCAGCCCACAGACGGGTTACGAGCAGTACTTC
.	few	TRBV21-1	TRBJ2-1	CASSKVGEDRGFPGTSVHEQFF	TGTGCCAGCAGCAAAGTTGGGGAGGACAGGGGATTCCCCGGGACTAGCGTCCATGAGCAGTTCTTC